Listed here is a single T cell receptor beta chain. From germline, CDR1 is SGHAT and CDR2 FQDESV (reference sequence). V dropped 5 bases and J dropped 9 bases, with 13 bases sitting between them. The CDR3 is 12 amino acids. The data originate from a study of CD8 T cells in Susac syndrome. Random hexamers were used to reverse transcribe the RNA input (0.5 to 1 ug). TCRdb processed the immunoSEQ multiplex PCR reads anew with MiXCR; each CDR3 protein has one entry. The table shows 150,000 to 160,000 distinct CDR3 sequences, with approximately 95% occurring only once. The rearrangement uses TRBV11-1 and TRBJ1-1, with a possible D match to TRBD1 (5 bases). This clonotype was obtained from a human donor with Susac syndrome. Material: CD4+ T cells from PBMCs. The CDR3 bases are TGTGCCAGCAGCCACTCGACAGAGCAAGCTTTCTTT. Its protein product is CASSHSTEQAFF.